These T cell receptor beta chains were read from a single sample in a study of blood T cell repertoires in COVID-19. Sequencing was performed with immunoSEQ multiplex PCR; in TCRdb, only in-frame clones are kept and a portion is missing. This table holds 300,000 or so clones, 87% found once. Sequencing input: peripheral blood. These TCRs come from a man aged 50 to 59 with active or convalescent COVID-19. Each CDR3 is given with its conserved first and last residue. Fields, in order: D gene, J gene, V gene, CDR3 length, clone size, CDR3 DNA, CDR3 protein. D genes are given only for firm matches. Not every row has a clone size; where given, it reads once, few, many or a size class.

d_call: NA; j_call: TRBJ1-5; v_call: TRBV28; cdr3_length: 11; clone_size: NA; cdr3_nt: TGTGCCAGCGGACAGTATGGGTTGGCGCATTTT; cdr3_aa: CASGQYGLAHF
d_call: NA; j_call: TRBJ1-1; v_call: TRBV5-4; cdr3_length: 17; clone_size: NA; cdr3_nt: TGTGCCAGCAGCTCGAAAAAAAGGAGGGAATCGTACACTGAAGCTTTCTTT; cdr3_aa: CASSSKKRRESYTEAFF
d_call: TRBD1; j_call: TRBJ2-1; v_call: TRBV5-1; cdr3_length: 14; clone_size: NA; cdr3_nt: TGCGCCAGCAGCTTGGGACAGGGCATCAATGAGCAGTTCTTC; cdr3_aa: CASSLGQGINEQFF
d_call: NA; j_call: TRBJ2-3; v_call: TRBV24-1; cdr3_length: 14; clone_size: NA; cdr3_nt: TGTGCCACCAGTGAGGGGGCGGGCACAGATACGCAGTATTTT; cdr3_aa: CATSEGAGTDTQYF
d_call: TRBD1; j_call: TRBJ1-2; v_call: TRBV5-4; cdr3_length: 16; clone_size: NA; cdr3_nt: TGTGCCAGCAGCTTGGCGGGACAGGGGGCTATCTATGGCTACACCTTC; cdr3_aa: CASSLAGQGAIYGYTF
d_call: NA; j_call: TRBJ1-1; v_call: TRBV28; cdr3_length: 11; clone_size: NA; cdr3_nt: TGTGCCAGCAGTTTGAGTTCCGAAGCTTTCTTT; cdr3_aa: CASSLSSEAFF
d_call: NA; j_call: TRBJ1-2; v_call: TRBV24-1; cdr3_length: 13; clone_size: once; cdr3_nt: TGTGCCACCAGTGATTATGAGGGTCGTGGCTACACCTTC; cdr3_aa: CATSDYEGRGYTF
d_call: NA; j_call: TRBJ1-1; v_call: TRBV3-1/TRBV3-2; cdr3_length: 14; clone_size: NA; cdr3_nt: TGTGCCAGCAGCCCGCCAGGGATTAGCACTGAAGCTTTCTTT; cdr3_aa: CASSPPGISTEAFF
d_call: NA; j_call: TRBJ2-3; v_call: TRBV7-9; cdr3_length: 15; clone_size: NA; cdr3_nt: TGTGCCAGCAGCTTGAGAGGCCCTAGCACAGATACGCAGTATTTT; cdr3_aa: CASSLRGPSTDTQYF
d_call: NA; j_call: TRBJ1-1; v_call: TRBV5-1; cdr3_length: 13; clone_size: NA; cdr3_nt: TGCGCCAGCGAGGATGCGCAAAACACTGAAGCTTTCTTT; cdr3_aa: CASEDAQNTEAFF
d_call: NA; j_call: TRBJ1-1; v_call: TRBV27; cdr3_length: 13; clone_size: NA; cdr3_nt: TGTGCCAGCAGTACCCCGACAGGCCTCGAAGCTTTCTTT; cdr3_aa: CASSTPTGLEAFF
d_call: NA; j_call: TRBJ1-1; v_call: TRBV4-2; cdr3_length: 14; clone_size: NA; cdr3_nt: TGTGCCAGCAGCCAAGTGAGGGATAACACTGAAGCTTTCTTT; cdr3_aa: CASSQVRDNTEAFF
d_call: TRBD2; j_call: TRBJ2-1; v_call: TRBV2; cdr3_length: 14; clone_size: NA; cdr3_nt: TGTGCCAGCGGGGGTAGCGGGAGATATAATGAGCAGTTCTTC; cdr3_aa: CASGGSGRYNEQFF
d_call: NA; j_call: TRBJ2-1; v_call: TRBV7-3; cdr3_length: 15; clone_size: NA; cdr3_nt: TGTGCCAGCAGCTTACGGCAGGGGGGTCACAATGAGCAGTTCTTC; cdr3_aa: CASSLRQGGHNEQFF
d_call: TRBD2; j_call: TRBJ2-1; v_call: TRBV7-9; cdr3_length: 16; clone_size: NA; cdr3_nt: TGTGCCAGCAGTCCCGGACTAGCGATTTTCTACAATGAGCAGTTCTTC; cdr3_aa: CASSPGLAIFYNEQFF
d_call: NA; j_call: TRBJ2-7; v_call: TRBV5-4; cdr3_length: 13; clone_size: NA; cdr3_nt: TGTGCCAGCAGCGCCGAGGGTTTGGGCGAGCAGTACTTC; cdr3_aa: CASSAEGLGEQYF
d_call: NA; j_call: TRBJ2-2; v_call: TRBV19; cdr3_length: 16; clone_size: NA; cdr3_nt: TGTGCCAGTAGTCGATCCGAGACCCGGGACACCGGGGAGCTGTTTTTT; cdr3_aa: CASSRSETRDTGELFF
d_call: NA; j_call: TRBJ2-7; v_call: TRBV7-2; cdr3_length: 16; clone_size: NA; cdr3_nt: TGTGCCAGCAGCTTAGGGGCCGGCTCTGCGGGCTACGAGCAGTACTTC; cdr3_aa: CASSLGAGSAGYEQYF
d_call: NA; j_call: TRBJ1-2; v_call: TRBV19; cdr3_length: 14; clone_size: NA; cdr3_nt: TGTGCCAGTCGGAGGCAGGGGTCCAACTATGGCTACACCTTC; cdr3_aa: CASRRQGSNYGYTF
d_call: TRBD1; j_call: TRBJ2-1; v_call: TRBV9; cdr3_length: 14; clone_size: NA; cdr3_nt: TGTGCCAGCAGCGCCGGGACAGGTTACAATGAGCAGTTCTTC; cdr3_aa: CASSAGTGYNEQFF
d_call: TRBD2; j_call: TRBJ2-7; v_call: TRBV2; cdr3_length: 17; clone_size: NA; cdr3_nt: TGTGCCAGCAGCGGGGAGGGGTTTACAACCGTCTCCTACGAGCAGTACTTC; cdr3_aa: CASSGEGFTTVSYEQYF
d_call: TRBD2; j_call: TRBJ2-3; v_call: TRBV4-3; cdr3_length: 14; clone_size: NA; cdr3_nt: TGCGCCAGCAGCCAAGAGGGGCTAGCGGGGGGAGAGTATTTT; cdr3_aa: CASSQEGLAGGEYF
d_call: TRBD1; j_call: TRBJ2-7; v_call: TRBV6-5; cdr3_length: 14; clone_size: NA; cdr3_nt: TGTGCCAGCAGTTCTAGACCAACCGGGACAGGGAAGCACTTC; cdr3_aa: CASSSRPTGTGKHF
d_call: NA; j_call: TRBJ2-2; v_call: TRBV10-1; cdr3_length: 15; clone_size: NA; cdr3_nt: TGCGCCAGCAGTGAGATGAGACTAGGAGGCGGGGAGCTGTTTTTT; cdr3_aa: CASSEMRLGGGELFF
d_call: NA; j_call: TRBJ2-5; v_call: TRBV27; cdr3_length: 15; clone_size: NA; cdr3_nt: TGTGCCAGCAGTTTTAACGCCGGGTTCCAAGAGACCCAGTACTTC; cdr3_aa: CASSFNAGFQETQYF
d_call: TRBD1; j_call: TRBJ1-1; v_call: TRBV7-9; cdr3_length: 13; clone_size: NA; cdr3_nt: TGTGCCAGCACCCTGGACAGGGACACTGAAGCTTTCTTT; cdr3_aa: CASTLDRDTEAFF
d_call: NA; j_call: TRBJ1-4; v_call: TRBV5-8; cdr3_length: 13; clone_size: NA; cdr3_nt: TGTGCCAGCAGCGGCAGGGGACCGGAAAAACTGTTTTTT; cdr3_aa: CASSGRGPEKLFF